One sample yielded the 24 T cell receptor beta chains listed below, sequenced in a study of siplizumab effects on memory and regulatory T cells. Using immunoSEQ multiplex PCR, the repertoire was profiled, and TCRdb retains in-frame clones only, with some absent. The data contain 100,000 or so clones, about 95% of them singletons. Material for sequencing was Tregs sorted from blood. These receptors were taken from a human donor in good health.

The chain employs TRBV28 and TRBJ2-4; D is uncertain. From germline, CDR1 is MDHEN and CDR2 SYDVKM. Deletions cut 4 bases from V and 1 base from J, with 11 bases between. The length of the CDR3 is 15 residues. The CDR3, as DNA: TGTGCCAGCAGTTACCGAGGTTCGGCCAAAAACATTCAGTACTTC. Its translation: CASSYRGSAKNIQYF.

The chain carries TRBV4-1 and TRBJ2-3, with TRBD1 matching over 11 bases. Per the germline V gene, CDR1 is MGHRA and CDR2 is YSYEKL. CDR3 size: 17 residues. Trimming removed 1 base from V and 6 bases from J; junction bases left unmatched: 9. The DNA of the CDR3 is TGCGCCAGCAGCCAAGGCGGTGGACAGGGGGCAAGGGATACGCAGTATTTT. Translated: CASSQGGGQGARDTQYF.

The CDR3 DNA sequence: TGCGCCAGCAGCTTCGGGACAGGGGTGATAGCCAAAAACATTCAGTACTTC. It specifies CASSFGTGVIAKNIQYF. This rearrangement joins TRBV5-1 to TRBJ2-4; TRBD1 agrees at 10 bases. Germline V gives CDR1 SGHRS, CDR2 YFSETQ. The length of the CDR3 is 17 residues. J lost 0 bases, V lost 2 bases, and 5 bases had no gene match.

This clone was seen just once. V gene TRBV13 combines with J gene TRBJ2-7; the match to TRBD2 covers 13 bases. The CDR3 has 17 amino acids. Losses at the gene ends were 5 bases for V and 7 bases for J; bases not matched to a gene: 14. Per germline, CDR1 PRHDT and CDR2 FYEKMQ (reference sequence). CDR3 protein: CASSTGTSGTDPVEQYF. The CDR3 bases are TGTGCCAGCAGCACCGGGACTAGCGGGACTGATCCGGTGGAGCAGTACTTC.

J is TRBJ2-1 and V is TRBV2; D gene uncertain. The CDR3 is 13 residues long. V was cut by 9 bases and J by 0 bases, with 9 bases left in between. The germline V gene encodes CDR1 SNHLY and CDR2 FYNNEI. CDR3 sequence reads: CASGSRSYNEQFF. CDR3 DNA sequence: TGTGCCAGTGGCTCTCGCTCCTACAATGAGCAGTTCTTC.

This chain joins TRBV7-8 and TRBJ2-7; no clear D gene. Germline V CDR1 and CDR2: SGHVS, FQNEAQ. Trimming pared 6 bases from V and 5 bases from J, leaving 8 bases between. The CDR3 is made up of 11 amino acids. The DNA of the CDR3 is TGTGCCAGCAGAATCTACGACGAGCAGTACTTC. Protein sequence: CASRIYDEQYF.

This chain connects TRBV18 to TRBJ2-7, with D maybe TRBD2 (6 bases). The germline CDR1 and CDR2 sequences are KGHSH and LQKENI. V was shortened by 0 bases and J by 1 base, with 7 bases between the two germline ends. The CDR3 extends over 14 amino acids. The CDR3 protein is CASSPPSGSYEQYF. In DNA form, the CDR3 reads TGTGCCAGCTCACCACCGAGCGGGTCCTACGAGCAGTACTTC.

The chain is built from TRBV18 and TRBJ1-2; 9 positions agree with TRBD1. V lost 3 bases, J lost 6 bases, and 5 bases stayed unmatched. CDR1 and CDR2 (germline): KGHSH, LQKENI. The CDR3 totals 14 residues. The DNA for the CDR3 is TGTGCCAGCTCACCCACAACAGGGGGCGATGGCTACACCTTC. Translated, it gives CASSPTTGGDGYTF.

Only one count was recorded for this clone. This chain uses TRBV7-3 with TRBJ2-3; 7 nucleotides agree with TRBD2. With V trimmed by 4 bases and J by 2 bases, 6 bases remained unmatched. Germline CDR1 and CDR2: SGHTA and FQGTGA. This CDR3 is built from 15 residues. This CDR3 reads CASSSTSVTTDTQYF. CDR3 coding DNA: TGTGCCAGCAGCTCAACTAGCGTCACCACAGATACGCAGTATTTT.

The chain employs TRBV6-6 and TRBJ2-5; 7 bases are a match to TRBD1. In germline, CDR1 is MNHNY, CDR2 SVGAGI (reference sequence). V shed 5 bases, J shed 3 bases, and the junction held 3 bases outside the gene matches. The CDR3 is made up of 13 amino acids. CDR3 in amino acids: CASSTGTEETQYF. Here the CDR3 DNA reads TGTGCCAGCAGTACCGGGACAGAAGAGACCCAGTACTTC.

The chain recombines TRBV4-1 with TRBJ2-3; TRBD2 matches at 15 bases. From germline, CDR1 is MGHRA and CDR2 YSYEKL. The CDR3 totals 19 residues. Trimming took 3 bases from V and 6 from J; bases not matched to a gene: 13. The DNA of the CDR3 is TGCGCCAGCAGCCACCTCGGACTAGCGGGAGGGGGTGAACGGGATACGCAGTATTTT. The encoded protein is CASSHLGLAGGGERDTQYF.

The chain is built from TRBV11-2 and TRBJ1-1, with a tentative D call TRBD1 (6 bases). Germline V gene data show CDR1 as SGHAT and CDR2 as FQNNGV. The CDR3 runs 15 residues. Between the trimmed V and J ends, which lost 5 bases and 5 bases, there was a span of 18 bases. The CDR3 region has the DNA TGTGCCAGCAGCCCCAGGGGTGAGGGTTTTACTGAAGCTTTCTTT. Translated, it gives CASSPRGEGFTEAFF.

CDR3 DNA: TGCGCCAGCAGCCAAGCGCCCGGGACACACGTCTCTGGGGCCAACGTCCTGACTTTC. Residues: CASSQAPGTHVSGANVLTF. The chain couples TRBV4-1 to TRBJ2-6; D may be TRBD1 (6 bases). The CDR3 contains 19 residues. The germline CDR1 and CDR2 sequences are MGHRA and YSYEKL. Trimming removed 1 base from V and 0 bases from J, with 16 bases in between.

The chain recombines TRBV5-6 with TRBJ1-3, with D possibly TRBD1 on 5 matching bases. V dropped 4 bases and J dropped 2 bases, with 16 bases sitting between them. Germline CDR1 and CDR2: SGHDT and YYEEEE. The CDR3 spans 16 residues. DNA for the CDR3: TGTGCCAGCAGCAACCTCGACGGGGGACCTGGAAACACCATATATTTT. Translating gives CASSNLDGGPGNTIYF.

This clone showed up just a few times. The V gene is TRBV9, the J gene TRBJ1-1; the D is unclear. V lost 5 bases and J lost 2, with 7 bases in between. The CDR3 is 12 residues long. CDR1 and CDR2 from the germline V gene are SGDLS and YYNGEE. The CDR3 loop is CASRGINTEAFF. The CDR3 DNA follows: TGTGCCAGCAGAGGAATAAACACTGAAGCTTTCTTT.

This clone was counted once. The chain has TRBV5-5 and TRBJ2-6; TRBD1 is a possible D gene (6 bases). The V end was cut by 1 base, the J end by 2 bases, with 13 bases between. The CDR3 has 17 residues. The germline V gene encodes CDR1 SGHKS and CDR2 YYEKEE (reference sequence). This chain's CDR3 is CASSLFLTGPGANVLTF. CDR3 sequence (DNA): TGTGCCAGCAGCTTGTTTTTGACAGGTCCTGGGGCCAACGTCCTGACTTTC.

V is TRBV4-2 and J is TRBJ2-3; 10 bases are shared with TRBD2. CDR3 size: 17 residues. Germline loops: CDR1 LGHNA, CDR2 YNFKEQ. Trimming at V came to 1 base and at J to 4 bases, leaving 8 bases not matched to a gene. In DNA, the CDR3 is TGTGCCAGCAGCCAAGTGTTAAGCGGGAGGGCGGCAGATACGCAGTATTTT. It is translated as CASSQVLSGRAADTQYF.

The CDR3 region is CSQDRASDEQFF. The DNA for the CDR3 is TGCAGCCAGGACAGGGCTTCCGATGAGCAGTTCTTC. The chain recombines TRBV29-1 with TRBJ2-1, with TRBD1 matching over 8 bases. Germline V gives CDR1 SQVTM, CDR2 ANQGSEA. Trimming removed 8 bases from V and 8 bases from J; junction bases left unmatched: 8. The CDR3 totals 12 residues.

This chain uses TRBV13 with TRBJ2-7; D gene ambiguous. Between the trimmed V and J ends, which lost 7 bases and 0 bases, there was a span of 10 bases. Looked up from germline, CDR1 is PRHDT and CDR2 is FYEKMQ (reference sequence). The CDR3 is 13 amino acids. The CDR3 DNA reads TGTGCCAGCACCCGACCCCTCTCCTACGAGCAGTACTTC. Protein product: CASTRPLSYEQYF.

The chain recombines TRBV6-5 with TRBJ2-7; 9 nucleotides agree with TRBD2. Germline CDR1 is MNHEY and CDR2 is SVGAGI. CDR3 length equals 14 residues. J gave up 1 base and V 2 bases, and 0 bases lay outside the gene matches. CDR3 DNA sequence: TGTGCCAGCAGTTACAGCGGGGGGTCCTACGAGCAGTACTTC. It encodes CASSYSGGSYEQYF.

The chain links TRBV20-1 to TRBJ2-5; the D call may be TRBD1 or TRBD2 (5 bases each). The CDR3 covers 11 residues. Germline loops: CDR1 DFQATT, CDR2 SNEGSKA (reference sequence). The V gene lost 3 bases and the J gene lost 12 bases, with 14 bases spanning the gap. CDR3 loop: CSASPGTPKYF. The CDR3 DNA reads as TGCAGTGCTAGTCCCGGGACCCCCAAGTACTTC.

The chain is built from TRBV4-1 and TRBJ2-3; perhaps TRBD2 as D (6 bases). The V end was cut by 3 bases, the J end by 2 bases, with 15 bases between. This CDR3 has 16 amino acids. Per the germline V gene, CDR1 is MGHRA and CDR2 is YSYEKL. For the CDR3, the DNA is TGCGCCAGCAGCCAGGTTAGCGGTACATACACAGATACGCAGTATTTT. The encoded protein is CASSQVSGTYTDTQYF.

The chain combines TRBV4-1 with TRBJ2-7; no clear D. Germline V gives CDR1 MGHRA, CDR2 YSYEKL. The CDR3 extends over 13 amino acids. With 4 bases removed from V and 4 bases from J, the gap between germline ends came to 11 bases. CDR3 in amino acids: CASSREGHYEQYF. The CDR3 nucleotides are TGCGCCAGCAGCCGGGAAGGGCATTACGAGCAGTACTTC.

The rearrangement joins TRBV5-4 to TRBJ2-7, with 7 bases aligning to TRBD1. V trimming: 3 bases; J trimming: 3 bases; junction bases outside the gene matches: 3. Per germline, CDR1 SGHNT and CDR2 YYREEE (reference sequence). The CDR3 is 13 amino acids. The CDR3 sequence is CASSWGQSYEQYF. For the CDR3, the DNA is TGTGCCAGCAGCTGGGGACAGAGCTACGAGCAGTACTTC. Together with reference TRBV5-4 and TRBJ2-7, the CDR3 gives the full variable domain: ETGVTQSPTHLIKTRGQQVTLRCSSQSGHNTVSWYQQALGQGPQFIFQYYREEENGRGNFPPRFSGLQFPNYSSELNVNALELDDSALYLCASSWGQSYEQYFGPGTRLTVT.